One sample yielded the 6 T cell receptor beta chains listed below, sequenced in a study of T cells and Merkel cell carcinoma outcomes. The repertoire was sequenced with immunoSEQ multiplex PCR; TCRdb's copy has only in-frame clones and lacks some. The repertoire holds under 25,000 clones, almost 85% seen once, with approximately 3.1% in the top ten. The sequenced sample was tumor tissue from Merkel cell carcinoma. The origin of the receptors is a human donor with Merkel cell carcinoma.

The CDR3 region is CASSVSGTGTSRQYF. In nucleotides, the CDR3 is TGTGCCAGCAGTGTATCCGGGACAGGGACCTCCAGGCAGTACTTC. The gene calls are TRBV6-5 and TRBJ2-7; 9 bases map to TRBD1. This CDR3 contains 15 residues. Trimming at V came to 5 bases and at J to 9 bases, leaving 14 bases not matched to a gene. In germline, CDR1 is MNHEY, CDR2 SVGAGI.

J is TRBJ2-3 and V is TRBV27; the D gene could be TRBD1 or TRBD2 (6 bases each). Germline loops: CDR1 MNHEY, CDR2 SMNVEV (reference sequence). V lost 3 bases and J lost 2, with 18 bases in between. This CDR3 has 17 amino acids. CDR3 in DNA: TGTGCCAGCAGTTTGAGCCCCCCGGGGGCGACCACAGATACGCAGTATTTT. It is translated as CASSLSPPGATTDTQYF.

The rearrangement uses TRBV12-5 and TRBJ1-6; unclear D gene. CDR3 length: 14 residues. CDR1 and CDR2 from the germline V gene are LGHNT and FRNRAP. With 1 base removed from V and 7 bases from J, the gap between germline ends came to 8 bases. The CDR3 reads CASGLAGPNSPLHF. CDR3 sequence (DNA): TGTGCTAGTGGTTTGGCGGGCCCCAATTCACCCCTCCACTTT. Based on the CDR3 plus reference TRBV12-5 and TRBJ1-6, the full variable domain is DARVTQTPRHKVTEMGQEVTMRCQPILGHNTVFWYRQTMMQGLELLAYFRNRAPLDDSGMPKDRFSAEMPDATLATLKIQPSEPRDSAVYFCASGLAGPNSPLHFGNGTRLTVT.

V usage is TRBV5-4 and J usage is TRBJ2-7, with TRBD1 matching 7 bases. The CDR3 runs 14 residues. Trimming removed 2 bases from V and 1 base from J; junction bases left unmatched: 3. The germline V gene encodes CDR1 SGHNT and CDR2 YYREEE (reference sequence). This chain's CDR3 is CASSFGRGSYEQYF. Here the CDR3 DNA reads TGTGCCAGCAGCTTCGGCAGGGGGTCCTACGAGCAGTACTTC.

The CDR3 sequence: CASSLRFSGATGSSYNEQFF. The CDR3, as DNA: TGCGCCAGCAGCTTGCGTTTTAGCGGAGCGACGGGTAGCTCCTACAATGAGCAGTTCTTC. The rearrangement joins TRBV5-1 to TRBJ2-1; maybe TRBD2 (6 bases). The CDR3 is 20 amino acids. V lost 1 base, J lost 0 bases, and 23 bases lay in between. In germline, CDR1 is SGHRS, CDR2 YFSETQ.

The chain is built from TRBV7-9 and TRBJ2-1; D remains ambiguous. The CDR3 consists of 16 residues. V gave up 1 base and J gave up 8 bases, with 18 bases separating them. Germline V gene lookup returns CDR1 SEHNR and CDR2 FQNEAQ (reference sequence). The DNA for the CDR3 is TGTGCCAGCAGCTTAGGGGGTAAAGGTGTCTGGGATGAGCAGTTCTTC. This codes for CASSLGGKGVWDEQFF.